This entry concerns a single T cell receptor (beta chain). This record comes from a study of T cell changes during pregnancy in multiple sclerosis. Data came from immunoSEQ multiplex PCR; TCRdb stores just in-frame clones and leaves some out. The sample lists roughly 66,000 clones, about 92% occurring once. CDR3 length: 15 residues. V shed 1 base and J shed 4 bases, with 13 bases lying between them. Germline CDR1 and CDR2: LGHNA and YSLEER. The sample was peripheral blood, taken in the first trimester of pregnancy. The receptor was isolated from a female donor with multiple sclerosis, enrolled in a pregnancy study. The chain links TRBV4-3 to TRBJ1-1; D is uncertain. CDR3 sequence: CASSQVNVGGTEAFF. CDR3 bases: TGCGCCAGCAGCCAAGTTAATGTGGGAGGCACTGAAGCTTTCTTT.